This TCR beta chain comes out of a study of blood T cell repertoires in COVID-19. In the authors' workflow: Amplification from reference gene primers served as the basis for estimated nucleated cell counts. Sequencing used immunoSEQ multiplex PCR; TCRdb keeps in-frame clones, though not all of them. Clonal size and the V and J genes are those of that table, whereas D and trimming came from the DNA. The sample gives some 41,000 clones, around 87% of which show up once; about 8.8% is in the top ten. Germline CDR1 SNHLY, CDR2 FYNNEI. Trimming took off 2 bases at V and 4 bases at J, with 14 bases between the two ends. The CDR3 spans 15 residues.

The sequenced sample consisted of peripheral blood. This clonotype was obtained from a woman of 80 years or more with active COVID-19. The chain uses TRBV2 and TRBJ1-2; maybe TRBD1 (6 bases). The CDR3 DNA reads TGTGCCAGCAGTGAATACGGACAGATAGCCTATGGCTACACCTTC. Translated: CASSEYGQIAYGYTF.